A single sample is the source of the 20 T cell receptor beta chains below, sequenced in a study of cytomegalovirus exposure and HLA in healthy donors (TCRdb year 2017). The receptor library was made with the immunoSEQ multiplex PCR assay. A mixture of 60 forward primers for TCR Vbeta segments and 13 reverse primers for TCR Jbeta segments was used in the multiplex PCR. In TCRdb, the immuneACCESS table is reduced to in-frame sequences with V and J assigned. These tables do not hold every clone; where another copy was compared, an unresolved V gene accounts for under half, and the others remain unexplained. Present in this sample are approximately 200,000 clones, almost 80% of which were seen just once. The ten largest clones capture over 1.5% of the sample. What was sequenced was PBMCs. The receptors stem from a woman between 18 and 29 years old in good health and CMV-seronegative.

The chain links TRBV9 to TRBJ1-1, with 7 nucleotides matching TRBD1. There are 14 residues in the CDR3. The V segment lost 4 bases and the J segment 6 bases; nucleotides outside the gene matches: 9. The germline CDR1 and CDR2 sequences are SGDLS and YYNGEE. This chain's CDR3 is CASSTYDRVAEAFF. The CDR3 DNA reads TGTGCCAGCAGCACCTATGACAGGGTTGCTGAAGCTTTCTTT.

This sequence joins TRBV4-1 and TRBJ2-2; 8 nucleotides match TRBD2. The germline CDR1 and CDR2 sequences are MGHRA and YSYEKL. V lost 5 bases, J lost 7 bases, and 9 bases stayed unmatched. This CDR3 spans 15 amino acids. DNA for the CDR3: TGCGCCAGCAGCATGACTTCAGCGGGAGACGGGGAGCTGTTTTTT. Translating gives CASSMTSAGDGELFF.

The chain links TRBV4-1 to TRBJ1-5, with 11 bases lining up with TRBD1. This CDR3 comprises 20 residues. CDR1 and CDR2 from the germline V gene are MGHRA and YSYEKL. The trim removed 2 bases at V and 0 bases at J, leaving 12 bases unmatched. Here the CDR3 reads CASSQIVYRDRGTSNQPQHF. DNA of the CDR3: TGCGCCAGCAGCCAAATTGTGTATCGGGACAGGGGGACTAGCAATCAGCCCCAGCATTTT.

This clone turned up a few times. The rearrangement links TRBV28 to TRBJ2-7; TRBD1 agrees at 7 bases. In germline, CDR1 is MDHEN, CDR2 SYDVKM. CDR3 length: 16 amino acids. The junction had 12 bases not matched to a gene; V was cut back by 4 bases and J by 3 bases. CDR3 residues: CASSSGRGGRHYEQYF. DNA for the CDR3: TGTGCCAGCAGTTCCGGCCGAGGGGGCAGACACTACGAGCAGTACTTC.

The V call is TRBV28, the J call TRBJ2-7; 8 bases are shared with TRBD1. In germline, CDR1 is MDHEN, CDR2 SYDVKM. CDR3 length: 14 amino acids. V dropped 4 bases and J dropped 0; count of bases not matched to a gene: 2. CDR3 bases: TGTGCCAGCAGTTGGACAGGGAGCTCCTACGAGCAGTACTTC. Protein: CASSWTGSSYEQYF.

This chain joins TRBV5-5 and TRBJ2-7; 8 bases align to TRBD1. Germline trimming cut 4 bases from V and 3 bases from J; bases unmatched to any gene: 3. This CDR3 is built from 13 residues. Germline CDR1 and CDR2: SGHKS and YYEKEE (reference sequence). DNA of the CDR3: TGTGCCAGCAGCCCGACAGGGGACTACGAGCAGTACTTC. Protein product: CASSPTGDYEQYF.

The chain employs TRBV7-9 and TRBJ2-5, with 9 bases matching TRBD1. The germline V gene encodes CDR1 SEHNR and CDR2 FQNEAQ (reference sequence). After removal of 1 base from V and 2 bases from J, the junction contained 8 bases not matched to a gene. This CDR3 has 17 residues. CDR3 sequence (DNA): TGTGCCAGCAGCTTAGGTTTAAGAGGGACAGGGCAAGAGACCCAGTACTTC. It is translated as CASSLGLRGTGQETQYF.

In regard to this clone: The junction shows a germline mismatch at one end, possibly a read error. V and J are TRBV10-3 and TRBJ2-7, with D possibly being TRBD1 (6 bases). The CDR3 length is 16 residues. Per the germline V gene, CDR1 is ENHRY and CDR2 is SYGVKD. The CDR3 DNA is TGTGCCACCAGTCTTCAATTCGGGACACCTCCCTACGAGCAGTACTTC. Its protein is CATSLQFGTPPYEQYF.

The V gene is TRBV5-1, the J gene TRBJ2-7; 7 bases match TRBD2. The length of the CDR3 is 15 residues. CDR1 SGHRS and CDR2 YFSETQ come from the germline V gene. Trimming at V came to 0 bases and at J to 5 bases, leaving 8 bases not matched to a gene. DNA for the CDR3: TGCGCCAGCAGCTTGGGGGCGGGAGTGTCAAACGAGCAGTACTTC. Translated: CASSLGAGVSNEQYF.

The V gene is TRBV19, the J gene TRBJ2-3; a weak D match, TRBD2 (6 bases). V was trimmed by 3 bases and J by 6 bases, leaving 13 bases between them. Per germline, CDR1 LNHDA and CDR2 SQIVND (reference sequence). The CDR3 contains 14 residues. DNA for the CDR3: TGTGCCAGTAGTATGACCGGGAGTGGTGATACGCAGTATTTT. It specifies CASSMTGSGDTQYF.

CDR3 region: CASSLTTQGSNQPQHF. The CDR3 nucleotides read TGTGCCAGCAGCTTAACGACTCAGGGAAGCAATCAGCCCCAGCATTTT. The chain employs TRBV7-2 and TRBJ1-5; TRBD1 might be the D (5 bases). Trimming took off 2 bases at V and 1 base at J, with 12 bases between the two ends. Germline loops: CDR1 SGHTA, CDR2 FQGNSA. This CDR3 contains 16 residues.

This clone showed up just once. The J gene is TRBJ2-1, the V gene TRBV7-9; TRBD1 agrees at 11 bases. The CDR3 runs 11 residues. In germline, CDR1 is SEHNR, CDR2 FQNEAQ (reference sequence). Losses at the gene ends were 11 bases for V and 7 bases for J; bases not matched to a gene: 1. The CDR3 region has the DNA TGTGCCGGGGACAGGGGGAATGAGCAGTTCTTC. As protein: CAGDRGNEQFF.

The table lists this clone with a few counts. Here the CDR3 DNA reads TGTGCCATCGCCCCCCGACAGCTGAACACTGAAGCTTTCTTT. Translated, it gives CAIAPRQLNTEAFF. V usage is TRBV10-3 and J usage is TRBJ1-1; tentative D call: TRBD1 (5 bases). The ends were cut back, 8 bases at V and 0 bases at J, with 13 bases in the middle. Germline V lookup: CDR1 ENHRY, CDR2 SYGVKD. This CDR3 region has 14 residues.

The chain carries TRBV27 and TRBJ2-7, with 9 bases matching TRBD2. The junction had 5 bases not matched to a gene; V was cut back by 4 bases and J by 4 bases. Germline V gives CDR1 MNHEY, CDR2 SMNVEV (reference sequence). This CDR3 spans 14 amino acids. Written as DNA, the CDR3 is TGTGCCAGCAGTTGGGCGGGAGGGAATTACGAGCAGTACTTC. This codes for CASSWAGGNYEQYF.

This clone appeared once. V is TRBV2 and J is TRBJ2-1; D unclear. Deletions cut 2 bases from V and 0 bases from J, with 11 bases between. Germline V CDR1 and CDR2: SNHLY, FYNNEI. There are 16 residues in the CDR3. CDR3 in amino acids: CASSEKSPYSYNEQFF. CDR3 in DNA: TGTGCCAGCAGTGAAAAGAGCCCGTACTCCTACAATGAGCAGTTCTTC.

This chain links TRBV5-3 with TRBJ1-1, with D possibly matching TRBD1 (5 bases). TRBV5-3 has ORF status, its function being uncertain. The V and J ends lost 1 base and 4 bases respectively, with 17 bases between them. CDR3 length equals 16 residues. CDR3 DNA sequence: TGTGCCAGAAGCTTGAAACAGGAGTTTGGTTTCACTGAAGCTTTCTTT. It encodes CARSLKQEFGFTEAFF.

There are a few counts of this clone. J is TRBJ2-3 and V is TRBV7-3; 8 nucleotides agree with TRBD2. Looked up from germline, CDR1 is SGHTA and CDR2 is FQGTGA. V was clipped by 7 bases and J by 2 bases; unmatched bases: 5. The CDR3 sequence is 14 residues long. The CDR3 nucleotides read TGTGCCAGCACCGCGGGGGGTCCCACAGATACGCAGTATTTT. Translating it yields CASTAGGPTDTQYF.

This clone was seen once. V gene TRBV14 combines with J gene TRBJ2-1, with TRBD1 matching over 8 bases. Germline values: CDR1 SGHDN, CDR2 FVKESK. V lost 6 bases and J lost 6; bases outside the gene matches: 4. CDR3 length: 13 residues. DNA of the CDR3: TGTGCCAGCAGGCGGACAGGGCTCAATGAGCAGTTCTTC. Its protein is CASRRTGLNEQFF.

CDR3 protein: CASTGRSYNEQFF. In nucleotides, the CDR3 is TGTGCCAGCACGGGTCGCTCCTACAATGAGCAGTTCTTC. This chain joins TRBV6-5 and TRBJ2-1; the D is unclear. The V end was cut by 7 bases, the J end by 0 bases, with 7 bases between. Germline values: CDR1 MNHEY, CDR2 SVGAGI. This CDR3 is 13 amino acids long.

The CDR3 sequence: CASSEEQGGATQYF. DNA for the CDR3: TGTGCCAGCAGTGAGGAACAGGGGGGGGCTACGCAGTATTTT. J is TRBJ2-3 and V is TRBV2, with D tentatively TRBD1 (8 bases). The length of the CDR3 is 14 residues. Germline V gene data show CDR1 as SNHLY and CDR2 as FYNNEI. Trimming cost V 3 bases and J 8 bases, with 15 bases left between them.